This is a list of T cell receptor beta chains from one sample in a study of T cell changes during pregnancy in multiple sclerosis. Clones were sequenced by immunoSEQ multiplex PCR, and TCRdb holds only the in-frame ones, with some missing. The table shows roughly 60,000 clones, with roughly 87% occurring only once. This material consisted of peripheral blood, taken in the second trimester of pregnancy. The source of these receptors is a female donor in good health, enrolled as a control in a pregnancy study. The CDR3 runs from the conserved cysteine through the conserved F or W. A D gene is named only where the DNA matches it firmly. Clone size is shown for a subset of rows, as once, few, many or a class of expanded clone.

cdr3_length: 15
clone_size: .
j_call: TRBJ2-3
d_call: .
v_call: TRBV5-1
cdr3_nt: TGCGCCAGCAGCTTAGATTCACGGGAGAGGGATACGCAGTATTTT
cdr3_aa: CASSLDSRERDTQYF

cdr3_length: 16
clone_size: once
j_call: TRBJ1-2
d_call: .
v_call: TRBV6-5
cdr3_nt: TGTGCCAGCAGTTACGAGAGGATAGCCCCTATCTATGGCTACACCTTC
cdr3_aa: CASSYERIAPIYGYTF

cdr3_length: 13
clone_size: .
j_call: TRBJ1-1
d_call: .
v_call: TRBV27
cdr3_nt: TGTGCCAGCAGTTCACTGGTGGACACTGAAGCTTTCTTT
cdr3_aa: CASSSLVDTEAFF

cdr3_length: 16
clone_size: .
j_call: TRBJ2-7
d_call: TRBD2
v_call: TRBV7-2
cdr3_nt: TGTGCCAGCAGCTCCGGGGGGGGACTAGCGGGATACGAGCAGTACTTC
cdr3_aa: CASSSGGGLAGYEQYF

cdr3_length: 17
clone_size: .
j_call: TRBJ2-7
d_call: TRBD2
v_call: TRBV15
cdr3_nt: TGTGCCACCAGCAGAGATAATAGGGCTAGCGGATCGGACGAGCAGTACTTC
cdr3_aa: CATSRDNRASGSDEQYF

cdr3_length: 15
clone_size: .
j_call: TRBJ2-2
d_call: .
v_call: TRBV18
cdr3_nt: TGTGCCAGCTCACCTAGGACTTTGGGCGCCGGGGAGCTGTTTTTT
cdr3_aa: CASSPRTLGAGELFF

cdr3_length: 16
clone_size: .
j_call: TRBJ2-3
d_call: TRBD2
v_call: TRBV6-1
cdr3_nt: TGTGCCAGCAGTGAAGTGAGCGGGAGCAGTACAGATACGCAGTATTTT
cdr3_aa: CASSEVSGSSTDTQYF

cdr3_length: 13
clone_size: few
j_call: TRBJ2-3
d_call: TRBD2
v_call: TRBV19
cdr3_nt: TGTGCCAGTGCGCGGGGGGGAGGAGATACGCAGTATTTT
cdr3_aa: CASARGGGDTQYF

cdr3_length: 16
clone_size: .
j_call: TRBJ2-6
d_call: TRBD2
v_call: TRBV27
cdr3_nt: TGTGCCAGCAGAGCGGGACCTTACTCTGGGGCCAACGTCCTGACTTTC
cdr3_aa: CASRAGPYSGANVLTF

cdr3_length: 14
clone_size: .
j_call: TRBJ2-7
d_call: TRBD1
v_call: TRBV10-1
cdr3_nt: TGCGCCACAGCACCACAGGGGGCTGGGTACGAGCAGTACTTC
cdr3_aa: CATAPQGAGYEQYF

cdr3_length: 16
clone_size: .
j_call: TRBJ2-3
d_call: TRBD2
v_call: TRBV9
cdr3_nt: TGTGCCAGCAGCGTAGGAGCGGGAGCTGTCACAGATACGCAGTATTTT
cdr3_aa: CASSVGAGAVTDTQYF

cdr3_length: 13
clone_size: .
j_call: TRBJ1-2
d_call: .
v_call: TRBV28
cdr3_nt: TGTGCCAGCAGTTTTGGGGAGAACTATGGCTACACCTTC
cdr3_aa: CASSFGENYGYTF

cdr3_length: 15
clone_size: .
j_call: TRBJ2-2
d_call: TRBD1
v_call: TRBV28
cdr3_nt: TGTGCCAGCAGAACACCGGGACAGGGGGCCGGGGAGCTGTTTTTT
cdr3_aa: CASRTPGQGAGELFF

cdr3_length: 14
clone_size: .
j_call: TRBJ2-5
d_call: .
v_call: TRBV6-6
cdr3_nt: TGTGCCAGCAGTTACTACAGGGACCAAGAGACCCAGTACTTC
cdr3_aa: CASSYYRDQETQYF

cdr3_length: 17
clone_size: .
j_call: TRBJ2-1
d_call: TRBD2
v_call: TRBV25-1
cdr3_nt: TGTGCCAGCAGTCCGAACTCCGGGACTAGCGGACACAATGAGCAGTTCTTC
cdr3_aa: CASSPNSGTSGHNEQFF

cdr3_length: 14
clone_size: .
j_call: TRBJ2-7
d_call: .
v_call: TRBV28
cdr3_nt: TGTGCCAGCCTAACCCCAGGGTTCTCCTACGAGCAGTACTTC
cdr3_aa: CASLTPGFSYEQYF

cdr3_length: 13
clone_size: .
j_call: TRBJ2-7
d_call: .
v_call: TRBV25-1
cdr3_nt: TGTGCCAGCAGTGAACCGGCTAGCTACGAGCAGTACTTC
cdr3_aa: CASSEPASYEQYF

cdr3_length: 13
clone_size: once
j_call: TRBJ2-1
d_call: .
v_call: TRBV10-3
cdr3_nt: TGTGCCATCAGTGAGTCTGGCTGGAATGAGCAGTTCTTC
cdr3_aa: CAISESGWNEQFF

cdr3_length: 13
clone_size: .
j_call: TRBJ2-7
d_call: TRBD1
v_call: TRBV6-6
cdr3_nt: TGTGCCAGCAGTTACCGGGACAGCTACGAGCAGTACTTC
cdr3_aa: CASSYRDSYEQYF

cdr3_length: 12
clone_size: .
j_call: TRBJ2-1
d_call: TRBD1
v_call: TRBV2
cdr3_nt: TGTGCCAGCACCGGGACAGGGGATGAGCAGTTCTTC
cdr3_aa: CASTGTGDEQFF

cdr3_length: 12
clone_size: few
j_call: TRBJ2-1
d_call: .
v_call: TRBV6-6
cdr3_nt: TGTGCCAGCGGGGAGGACCGCAATGAGCAGTTCTTC
cdr3_aa: CASGEDRNEQFF

cdr3_length: 13
clone_size: once
j_call: TRBJ1-1
d_call: TRBD1
v_call: TRBV10-3
cdr3_nt: TGTGCCATCACGGGACAGGGGCGCACTGAAGCTTTCTTT
cdr3_aa: CAITGQGRTEAFF

cdr3_length: 21
clone_size: .
j_call: TRBJ1-1
d_call: .
v_call: TRBV6-7
cdr3_nt: TGTGCCAGCAGTTGTAAGCCCGCAATACAGCCCCACGGTTATATGAACACTGAAGCTTTCTTT
cdr3_aa: CASSCKPAIQPHGYMNTEAFF

cdr3_length: 11
clone_size: .
j_call: TRBJ1-2
d_call: .
v_call: TRBV27
cdr3_nt: TGTGCCAGCAGTCCCGCAGATGGCTACACCTTC
cdr3_aa: CASSPADGYTF

cdr3_length: 14
clone_size: .
j_call: TRBJ1-5
d_call: .
v_call: TRBV7-9
cdr3_nt: TGTGCCAGCAGCTTAGTCCCCTCTACTCAGCCCCAGCATTTT
cdr3_aa: CASSLVPSTQPQHF

cdr3_length: 15
clone_size: .
j_call: TRBJ1-4
d_call: .
v_call: TRBV19
cdr3_nt: TGTGCCAGTAGTATAGGGGGACTCATTAATGAAAAACTGTTTTTT
cdr3_aa: CASSIGGLINEKLFF

cdr3_length: 12
clone_size: .
j_call: TRBJ1-5
d_call: TRBD1
v_call: TRBV7-6
cdr3_nt: TGTGCCAGCAGCAACAGGGGGCAGCCCCAGCATTTT
cdr3_aa: CASSNRGQPQHF

cdr3_length: 14
clone_size: once
j_call: TRBJ1-1
d_call: TRBD1
v_call: TRBV10-3
cdr3_nt: TGTGCCATCAGTGACGAGGGACAGGGCCCTGAAGCTTTCTTT
cdr3_aa: CAISDEGQGPEAFF

cdr3_length: 13
clone_size: .
j_call: TRBJ2-1
d_call: .
v_call: TRBV5-4
cdr3_nt: TGTGCCAGCAGCCCAGGACTGATCAATGAGCAGTTCTTC
cdr3_aa: CASSPGLINEQFF

cdr3_length: 15
clone_size: .
j_call: TRBJ2-7
d_call: TRBD1
v_call: TRBV5-1
cdr3_nt: TGCGCCAGCAGCGTAAGGGACAGGGGGATTAAGGAGCAGTACTTC
cdr3_aa: CASSVRDRGIKEQYF

cdr3_length: 15
clone_size: .
j_call: TRBJ2-1
d_call: TRBD2
v_call: TRBV2
cdr3_nt: TGTGCCAGCAAAAGCGGGAGCCGTTCCCACAATGAGCAGTTCTTC
cdr3_aa: CASKSGSRSHNEQFF

cdr3_length: 19
clone_size: .
j_call: TRBJ2-3
d_call: TRBD2
v_call: TRBV7-8
cdr3_nt: TGTGCCAGCAGCTTTACGACCGGGACTAGCGGGACTAGCACAGATACGCAGTATTTT
cdr3_aa: CASSFTTGTSGTSTDTQYF

cdr3_length: 14
clone_size: .
j_call: TRBJ2-3
d_call: .
v_call: TRBV27
cdr3_nt: TGTGCCAGCAGTTTGTTACTACCCGGGAATACGCAGTATTTT
cdr3_aa: CASSLLLPGNTQYF

cdr3_length: 14
clone_size: few
j_call: TRBJ1-1
d_call: TRBD1
v_call: TRBV7-9
cdr3_nt: TGTGCCAGCAGCCCCCGACAGGGAAACACTGAAGCTTTCTTT
cdr3_aa: CASSPRQGNTEAFF

cdr3_length: 13
clone_size: .
j_call: TRBJ2-5
d_call: .
v_call: TRBV10-3
cdr3_nt: TGTGCCATCAGTGATAATTACCAAGAGACCCAGTACTTC
cdr3_aa: CAISDNYQETQYF

cdr3_length: 17
clone_size: .
j_call: TRBJ1-2
d_call: .
v_call: TRBV7-9
cdr3_nt: TGTGCCAGCAGCTTAGCCCCAATCGGGGGGAATAACTATGGCTACACCTTC
cdr3_aa: CASSLAPIGGNNYGYTF

cdr3_length: 13
clone_size: .
j_call: TRBJ1-1
d_call: .
v_call: TRBV6-1
cdr3_nt: TGTGCCAGCAGTGAACAAGAGTACACTGAAGCTTTCTTT
cdr3_aa: CASSEQEYTEAFF

cdr3_length: 15
clone_size: .
j_call: TRBJ2-3
d_call: .
v_call: TRBV6-4
cdr3_nt: TGTGCCAGCAGTGACGGAGAAACTAGCACAGATACGCAGTATTTT
cdr3_aa: CASSDGETSTDTQYF

cdr3_length: 15
clone_size: .
j_call: TRBJ1-3
d_call: .
v_call: TRBV7-8
cdr3_nt: TGTGCCAGCAGCTCCCGGGTCGTCTCTGGAAACACCATATATTTT
cdr3_aa: CASSSRVVSGNTIYF

cdr3_length: 14
clone_size: .
j_call: TRBJ2-1
d_call: TRBD2
v_call: TRBV18
cdr3_nt: TGTGCCAGCTCACCGCGACTAGCTGACAATGAGCAGTTCTTC
cdr3_aa: CASSPRLADNEQFF

cdr3_length: 17
clone_size: .
j_call: TRBJ2-2
d_call: .
v_call: TRBV7-9
cdr3_nt: TGTGCCAGCAGCTTTGGCCGACAGGCGGCCGACACCGGGGAGCTGTTTTTT
cdr3_aa: CASSFGRQAADTGELFF

cdr3_length: 13
clone_size: few
j_call: TRBJ1-1
d_call: .
v_call: TRBV10-3
cdr3_nt: TGTGCCATCAGTGGGAGGGGAGGCACTGAAGCTTTCTTT
cdr3_aa: CAISGRGGTEAFF

cdr3_length: 14
clone_size: .
j_call: TRBJ2-4
d_call: .
v_call: TRBV29-1
cdr3_nt: TGCAGCGTTGTGGGCAGGCTAGCCAAAAACATTCAGTACTTC
cdr3_aa: CSVVGRLAKNIQYF

cdr3_length: 14
clone_size: once
j_call: TRBJ2-1
d_call: TRBD2
v_call: TRBV28
cdr3_nt: TGTGCCCGCAGAGCGGGGTACGGCGGCAATGAGCAGTTCTTC
cdr3_aa: CARRAGYGGNEQFF

cdr3_length: 14
clone_size: .
j_call: TRBJ2-1
d_call: TRBD1
v_call: TRBV27
cdr3_nt: TGTGCCAGCAGTCTTAGACAGGGGGCGAATGAGCAGTTCTTC
cdr3_aa: CASSLRQGANEQFF

cdr3_length: 14
clone_size: .
j_call: TRBJ2-7
d_call: TRBD1
v_call: TRBV6-5
cdr3_nt: TGTGCCAGCAACGCCGGACAGGGTATCCACGAGCAGTACTTC
cdr3_aa: CASNAGQGIHEQYF

cdr3_length: 13
clone_size: few
j_call: TRBJ1-1
d_call: .
v_call: TRBV10-3
cdr3_nt: TGTGCCGTAGGCCCAAGGGAACAGGGATCCGCTTTCTTT
cdr3_aa: CAVGPREQGSAFF

cdr3_length: 15
clone_size: once
j_call: TRBJ1-5
d_call: .
v_call: TRBV6-6
cdr3_nt: TGTGCCAGCAGGCGGGAGCGCTATAGCAATCAGCCCCAGCATTTT
cdr3_aa: CASRRERYSNQPQHF

cdr3_length: 13
clone_size: few
j_call: TRBJ2-1
d_call: .
v_call: TRBV6-5
cdr3_nt: TGTGCCAGCGGTTCACAAGAATACAATGAGCAGTTCTTC
cdr3_aa: CASGSQEYNEQFF

cdr3_length: 18
clone_size: .
j_call: TRBJ2-5
d_call: TRBD2
v_call: TRBV4-1
cdr3_nt: TGCGCCAGCAGCCAAGCCCCCCGTAGCGGGGGTACCCAAGAGACCCAGTACTTC
cdr3_aa: CASSQAPRSGGTQETQYF

cdr3_length: 14
clone_size: once
j_call: TRBJ1-2
d_call: .
v_call: TRBV6-5
cdr3_nt: TGTGCCAGCAGTTACCTCGCGCCAGGGTTTGGCTACACCTTC
cdr3_aa: CASSYLAPGFGYTF

cdr3_length: 14
clone_size: .
j_call: TRBJ2-5
d_call: TRBD2
v_call: TRBV5-4
cdr3_nt: TGTGCCAGCAGCCTCGGGGGGTTGGGAGAGACCCAGTACTTC
cdr3_aa: CASSLGGLGETQYF

cdr3_length: 17
clone_size: .
j_call: TRBJ1-1
d_call: .
v_call: TRBV27
cdr3_nt: TGTGCCAGCAGTTTCTTCGGGGTTCAGGGGATGAACACTGAAGCTTTCTTT
cdr3_aa: CASSFFGVQGMNTEAFF

cdr3_length: 15
clone_size: .
j_call: TRBJ2-2
d_call: TRBD2
v_call: TRBV7-9
cdr3_nt: TGTGCCAGCACCCCCCCCGGGGGGGCCTCCGGGGAGCTGTTTTTT
cdr3_aa: CASTPPGGASGELFF

cdr3_length: 13
clone_size: .
j_call: TRBJ2-3
d_call: .
v_call: TRBV2
cdr3_nt: TGTGCCAGCAGTGTGGAGGGCACAGATACGCAGTATTTT
cdr3_aa: CASSVEGTDTQYF

cdr3_length: 15
clone_size: .
j_call: TRBJ1-2
d_call: TRBD1
v_call: TRBV28
cdr3_nt: TGTGCCAGCATCTCCCGGGGGACAGGGCGCTATGGCTACACCTTC
cdr3_aa: CASISRGTGRYGYTF

cdr3_length: 15
clone_size: .
j_call: TRBJ1-5
d_call: TRBD1
v_call: TRBV7-2
cdr3_nt: TGTGCCAGCAGCTCCCGGACAGGAGGGGATCAGCCCCAGCATTTT
cdr3_aa: CASSSRTGGDQPQHF